These T cell receptor beta chains were read from a single sample in a study of OX40 agonist ivuxolimab in advanced cancers. Sequenced by immunoSEQ multiplex PCR; TCRdb stores in-frame clones only, minus some. The table records 90,000 or so clones, around 90% of them present only once. Material: CD4+ or CD8+ T cells sorted from blood, obtained in a trial of the OX40 agonist ivuxolimab. The receptor source for this set is an adult with an advanced solid tumor such as melanoma, head and neck, liver or kidney cancer. Each CDR3 is given with its conserved first and last residue. The D gene is left open where the match is weak. Size is omitted from some rows. Given values are once, few, many or a class for expanded clones.

NA	TRBV30	TRBJ2-1	TRBD2	TGTGCCTGGACTAGCGGGAACAACAATGAGCAGTTCTTC	CAWTSGNNNEQFF
NA	TRBV9	TRBJ1-3	NA	TGTGCCAGCAGCGCCGAGTCCAGCACCATATATTTT	CASSAESSTIYF
NA	TRBV28	TRBJ2-7	NA	TGTGCCAGCAGCACAACCCCCTACGAGCAGTACTTC	CASSTTPYEQYF
NA	TRBV27	TRBJ2-7	NA	TGTGCCAGCGGGTTCTACGAGCAGTACTTC	CASGFYEQYF
NA	TRBV27	TRBJ2-7	NA	TGTGCCAGCAGTTTATCGACGGGACTCATATCCTACGAGCAGTACTTC	CASSLSTGLISYEQYF
NA	TRBV28	TRBJ2-7	TRBD1	TGTGCCAGCTCGGGCCTTTCGGACAGGGGCTACGAGCAGTACTTC	CASSGLSDRGYEQYF
NA	TRBV5-6	TRBJ2-1	NA	TGTGCCAGCAGCTTGGGGGAAAATGAGCAGTTCTTC	CASSLGENEQFF
NA	TRBV7-3	TRBJ1-2	NA	TGTGCCAGCAGCCAAGATCGAAGGGCCTCCTATGGCTACACCTTC	CASSQDRRASYGYTF
NA	TRBV6-5	TRBJ1-5	TRBD1	TGTGCCAGCAGTCTATCGACAGGGCGCAATCAGCCCCAGCATTTT	CASSLSTGRNQPQHF
NA	TRBV20-1	TRBJ2-1	NA	TGCAGTGCCGCGGACAATGAGCAGTTCTTC	CSAADNEQFF
NA	TRBV6-6	TRBJ1-5	TRBD1	TGTGCCAGCAGAAACAGGGGGAGCAATCAGCCCCAGCATTTT	CASRNRGSNQPQHF
NA	TRBV28	TRBJ2-7	TRBD1	TGTGCCAGCAGTTTCCCCTCCCTGACAGGGTTAGAATTC	CASSFPSLTGLEF
NA	TRBV7-9	TRBJ1-6	TRBD1	TGTGCCAGCAGCTGCCGACAGGGAGATTCACCCCTCCACTTT	CASSCRQGDSPLHF
NA	TRBV4-3	TRBJ1-5	NA	TGCGCCAGCAGCCAAGACGGGTCCCAACGCAATCAGCCCCAGCATTTT	CASSQDGSQRNQPQHF
NA	TRBV27	TRBJ2-3	TRBD2	TGTGCCAGCGGCAAGGAGTCGAGCGGGGGTGATACGCAGTATTTT	CASGKESSGGDTQYF
NA	TRBV28	TRBJ2-2	NA	TGTGCCAGTTCGTTAGCAGGGAACACCGGGGAGCTGTTTTTT	CASSLAGNTGELFF
NA	TRBV28	TRBJ1-5	TRBD1	TGTGCCAGCCACCGGACAGGGATGGATGGTGCAGGACAGCCCCAGCATTTT	CASHRTGMDGAGQPQHF
NA	TRBV28	TRBJ2-5	TRBD2	TGTGCCAGCAGTGTAGCGGGGGGGCGCCGAAAGACCCAGTACTTC	CASSVAGGRRKTQYF
NA	TRBV5-1	TRBJ2-3	NA	TGCGCCAGCAGCTTGGAGAACACAGATACGCAGTATTTT	CASSLENTDTQYF
NA	TRBV30	TRBJ1-5	NA	TGTGCCTGGAGTGAGGCAGGGCTTGGGCCCCAGCATTTT	CAWSEAGLGPQHF
NA	TRBV28	TRBJ2-1	TRBD2	TGTGCCAGCAGTTTTGGGGGGGCCTACAATGAGCAGTTCTTC	CASSFGGAYNEQFF
NA	TRBV21-1	TRBJ2-6	NA	TGTGCCAGCAGCTACTCCGGACGCCACGTCCTGACTTTC	CASSYSGRHVLTF
NA	TRBV4-3	TRBJ1-1	NA	TGCGCCAGCAGCCAAGAATCAGGGGACACTGAAGCTTTCTTT	CASSQESGDTEAFF
NA	TRBV27	TRBJ1-5	TRBD1	TGTGCCAGCAGTTTAGGGCAAGGGGGCTATCGGGCCCAGCATTTT	CASSLGQGGYRAQHF
NA	TRBV14	TRBJ1-4	TRBD1	TGTGCCAGCAGCCAGCTAGAAACGACAGGGTACGAGGGGGAAAAACTGTTTTTT	CASSQLETTGYEGEKLFF
NA	TRBV9	TRBJ1-2	TRBD1	TGTGCCAGCAGCGTCGGACAGGTTAACTATGGCTACACCTTC	CASSVGQVNYGYTF
NA	TRBV15	TRBJ1-5	NA	TGTGCCACCAGCAGAGAAGCACAGTTGAATCAGCCCCAGCATTTT	CATSREAQLNQPQHF
NA	TRBV30	TRBJ2-3	NA	TGTGCCTGGAGCGCGCTTGAGAGTTTAGCAGATACGCAGTATTTT	CAWSALESLADTQYF
NA	TRBV30	TRBJ2-1	NA	TGTGCCTGGGGCTTGGGAGTCGAGCAGTTCTTC	CAWGLGVEQFF
NA	TRBV30	TRBJ2-7	NA	TGTGCCTGGGATCAGGCTGAGGAGCAGTACTTC	CAWDQAEEQYF
NA	TRBV19	TRBJ1-5	NA	TGTGCCAGTAGTATGCTCCCGGGACAAGACAATCAGCCCCAGCATTTT	CASSMLPGQDNQPQHF
NA	TRBV5-6	TRBJ2-3	NA	TGTGCCAGCAGCGTTTTAGGTTCCGGTCTGGCAGATACGCAGTATTTT	CASSVLGSGLADTQYF
NA	TRBV27	TRBJ2-1	NA	TGTGCCAGCAGTTTATCCTACTTCCATGAGCAGTTCTTC	CASSLSYFHEQFF
NA	TRBV19	TRBJ1-3	NA	TGTGCCAGTAGTATAAGGAGTTACTCTGGAAACACCATATATTTT	CASSIRSYSGNTIYF
NA	TRBV28	TRBJ1-1	NA	TGTGCCAGCAGTTTTGCGTGGGGCATGAACACTGAAGCTTTCTTT	CASSFAWGMNTEAFF
NA	TRBV7-9	TRBJ1-2	NA	TGTGCCAGCAGCTCAAATCAGGGGCGCTACTATGGCTACACCTTC	CASSSNQGRYYGYTF
NA	TRBV6-1	TRBJ1-3	NA	TGTGCCAGCAGTGAAGGGCCTAGCTCTGGAAACACCATATATTTT	CASSEGPSSGNTIYF
NA	TRBV7-9	TRBJ1-1	NA	TGTGCCAGCAGGCCCGATACCACTGAAGCTTTCTTT	CASRPDTTEAFF
NA	TRBV6-5	TRBJ1-5	NA	TGTGCCAGCGGGGTGCAGGGAGCACAGCCCCAGCATTTT	CASGVQGAQPQHF
NA	TRBV28	TRBJ1-6	NA	TGTGCCAGCAGGAAGGAATACTCCTATAATTCACCCCTCCACTTT	CASRKEYSYNSPLHF
NA	TRBV9	TRBJ1-5	NA	TGTGCCAGCAGCGTAGATGACGATAGCAATCAGCCCCAGCATTTT	CASSVDDDSNQPQHF
NA	TRBV27	TRBJ2-7	NA	TGTGCCAGCCGCTCCGGGCTGTCCTACGAGCAGTACTTC	CASRSGLSYEQYF
NA	TRBV6-5	TRBJ2-1	NA	TGTGCCAGCAGTTACGGTGGTGAGCAGTTCTTC	CASSYGGEQFF
NA	TRBV30	TRBJ1-3	NA	TGTGCCTGGAGCCCTTCCTTTTCTGGAAACACCATATATTTT	CAWSPSFSGNTIYF
few	TRBV28	TRBJ1-5	NA	TGTGCCAGCAGTTTCCCCTCCGGGCAGCCCCAGCATTTT	CASSFPSGQPQHF
NA	TRBV27	TRBJ1-5	NA	TGTGCCAGCAGTTCCGGGGGAGACTTTATCAAGCCCCAGCATTTT	CASSSGGDFIKPQHF
NA	TRBV28	TRBJ2-1	NA	TGTGCCAGCAGCCGAGGATGGGAGCAGTTCTTC	CASSRGWEQFF
NA	TRBV10-2	TRBJ2-1	NA	TGCGCCAGCAGTGACACCTACAATGAGCAGTTCTTC	CASSDTYNEQFF
once	TRBV19	TRBJ1-3	NA	TGTGCCAGTAGTAGAAAAGCTGGAAACACCATATATTTT	CASSRKAGNTIYF
NA	TRBV28	TRBJ2-4	NA	TGTGCCAGCAACCGGGACTTAAACATTCAGTACTTC	CASNRDLNIQYF